The T cell receptor beta chain under discussion was sequenced for a study of T cells in Graves' hyperthyroidism and ophthalmopathy. At the level of the study: Prior to any treatment, at the point of initial diagnosis, peripheral blood was collected. General study results and limits: Appearing also in blood were most of the thyroid clonotypes expanded above 0.001.

Template material for amplifying TCR beta CDR3 regions consisted of RNA transcripts. Using the HTBI primer set, a first-round RT-PCR was run on the TCR CDR3. From the multiplex PCR reads, TCRdb called clonotypes with MiXCR, one entry per CDR3 protein. The sample includes 550,000 to 650,000 distinct CDR3 sequences, roughly 15% of them seen just once. PBMCs were collected from a roughly 9.7 ml volume of fresh peripheral blood. The ends were cut back, 6 bases at V and 0 bases at J, with 9 bases in the middle. Germline assignment: CDR1 SGHAT and CDR2 FQNNGV. This CDR3 contains 14 residues. This clonotype was seen at least ten times. No antigen is known for it.

The source material was blood. This chain uses TRBV11-2 with TRBJ2-1; D unresolved. The clonotype originates from a woman aged 40-49 years with Graves' hyperthyroidism. The CDR3 nucleotides are TGTGCCAGCAGTATCGCTTACTCCTACAATGAGCAGTTCTTC. Its protein product is CASSIAYSYNEQFF.